The next 21 T cell receptor beta chains were all read from a single sample in a study of long-term antiretroviral therapy in people with HIV. Investigators performed immunoSEQ version v3.0 at survey level. Assay: immunoSEQ multiplex PCR; the TCRdb copy retains only in-frame clones and omits some. The table has some 9,700 clones, about 81% seen once. Specimen: unsorted PBMCs, collected 0.7 years after starting antiretroviral therapy. These receptors all stem from a man aged 35-49 years with HIV.

The chain carries TRBV28 and TRBJ1-1; tentatively, D is TRBD1 (5 bases). V was shortened by 5 bases and J by 5 bases, with 21 bases between the two germline ends. This CDR3 contains 16 residues. Germline loops: CDR1 MDHEN, CDR2 SYDVKM. CDR3 region: CASSRRQGAVGTEAFF. The DNA for the CDR3 is TGTGCCAGCAGTCGCCGGCAGGGCGCGGTGGGGACTGAAGCTTTCTTT.

The rearrangement joins TRBV4-3 to TRBJ2-2; TRBD2 aligns across 9 bases. The V and J ends lost 2 bases and 2 bases, in that order; junction bases with no gene match: 6. CDR3 length: 17 amino acids. Germline V gene data show CDR1 as LGHNA and CDR2 as YSLEER. Written as DNA, the CDR3 is TGCGCCAGCAGCCAAATCGCGGGAGGGCCAAACACCGGGGAGCTGTTTTTT. It encodes CASSQIAGGPNTGELFF.

V usage is TRBV7-2 and J usage is TRBJ1-2; 8 nucleotides line up with TRBD1. Germline V CDR1 and CDR2: SGHTA, FQGNSA. This CDR3 has 15 residues. J gave up 5 bases and V 2 bases, and 7 bases lay outside the gene matches. CDR3 sequence: CASSLTTRGPYGYTF. CDR3 sequence (DNA): TGTGCCAGCAGCTTAACCACCAGGGGGCCGTATGGCTACACCTTC.

V and J are TRBV6-1 and TRBJ2-7; D gene ambiguous. In germline, CDR1 is MNHNS, CDR2 SASEGT. V was trimmed by 4 bases and J by 4 bases, leaving 17 bases between them. The CDR3 extends over 15 amino acids. The CDR3 loop reads CASSGGSPTFYEQYF. CDR3 DNA: TGTGCCAGCAGTGGTGGAAGCCCAACCTTTTACGAGCAGTACTTC.

The J gene is TRBJ2-5, the V gene TRBV6-5; 7 bases fit TRBD1. The CDR3 runs 14 residues. Germline V lookup: CDR1 MNHEY, CDR2 SVGAGI. V trimming: 6 bases; J trimming: 5 bases; junction bases outside the gene matches: 9. CDR3 DNA sequence: TGTGCCAGCAGCGCGACAGGGTTAGGGGAGACCCAGTACTTC. Its protein is CASSATGLGETQYF.

V and J are TRBV2 and TRBJ2-5; TRBD1 might be the D (5 bases). This CDR3 contains 14 residues. Germline V gives CDR1 SNHLY, CDR2 FYNNEI. Deletions cut 4 bases from V and 5 bases from J, with 14 bases between. The CDR3 DNA reads TGTGCCAGCAGTGGGGGCCGGAACGGGGAGACCCAGTACTTC. Its protein is CASSGGRNGETQYF.

This chain links TRBV7-9 with TRBJ2-7; D might be TRBD2 (6 bases). V lost 6 bases and J 7 bases, leaving 19 bases between the germline ends. CDR1 SEHNR and CDR2 FQNEAQ come from the germline V gene (reference sequence). The CDR3 totals 14 residues. The CDR3 reads CASRPRLGPSEQYF. The CDR3 DNA reads as TGTGCCAGCAGACCAAGACTAGGGCCGTCGGAGCAGTACTTC.

V usage is TRBV5-6 and J usage is TRBJ2-2, with 9 nucleotides matching TRBD1. The V gene's germline CDR1 is SGHDT and CDR2 YYEEEE. The CDR3 sequence is 16 residues long. Trimming took 4 bases from V and 2 from J; bases not matched to a gene: 6. The CDR3, as DNA: TGTGCCAGCAGCAGTCGGACAGGGGCAAACACCGGGGAGCTGTTTTTT. Amino acids: CASSSRTGANTGELFF.

V and J are TRBV7-2 and TRBJ2-5; possible D gene TRBD2, 5 bases. The germline V gene encodes CDR1 SGHTA and CDR2 FQGNSA. V was shortened by 1 base and J by 0 bases, with 6 bases between the two germline ends. The CDR3 is 14 amino acids. CDR3 region: CASSLGTHQETQYF. Written as DNA, the CDR3 is TGTGCCAGCAGCTTAGGGACTCACCAAGAGACCCAGTACTTC.

This clone appeared a few times. The rearrangement uses TRBV7-9 and TRBJ2-2; D may correspond to TRBD1 or TRBD2 (5 bases each). V dropped 2 bases and J dropped 3 bases, with 16 bases sitting between them. CDR1 and CDR2 from the germline V gene are SEHNR and FQNEAQ (reference sequence). The CDR3 totals 17 residues. CDR3 DNA sequence: TGTGCCAGCAGCTTAATGGGTACCGGGACCTACACCGGGGAGCTGTTTTTT. It encodes CASSLMGTGTYTGELFF.

This clone was found a few times. The chain is built from TRBV10-3 and TRBJ2-2; 12 nucleotides align to TRBD2. The length of the CDR3 is 15 residues. The germline V gene encodes CDR1 ENHRY and CDR2 SYGVKD. V lost 4 bases, J lost 4 bases, and 1 base stayed unmatched. The CDR3 nucleotides are TGTGCCATCAGTGGGACTAGCGGGACCACCGGGGAGCTGTTTTTT. Its protein is CAISGTSGTTGELFF.

The J gene is TRBJ1-2, the V gene TRBV19, with D tentatively TRBD1 (5 bases). This CDR3 has 16 amino acids. The germline gives CDR1 LNHDA, CDR2 SQIVND (reference sequence). V dropped 9 bases and J dropped 3 bases, with 23 bases sitting between them. The CDR3, as DNA: TGTGCCAGCACTCCCACCGGGACCTATTTCCACTATGGCTACACCTTC. Protein: CASTPTGTYFHYGYTF. The complete variable domain, with remaining parts taken from reference TRBV19 and TRBJ1-2, reads DGGITQSPKYLFRKEGQNVTLSCEQNLNHDAMYWYRQDPGQGLRLIYYSQIVNDFQKGDIAEGYSVSREKKESFPLTVTSAQKNPTAFYLCASTPTGTYFHYGYTFGSGTRLTVV.

This sequence joins TRBV15 and TRBJ1-5, with TRBD1 matching 8 bases. V shed 0 bases and J 9 bases; nucleotides not matched to a gene: 10. CDR3 length: 16 residues. CDR1 LNHNV and CDR2 YYDKDF come from the germline V gene (reference sequence). The CDR3 reads CATSREDRALSPPQHF. CDR3 nucleotide sequence: TGTGCCACCAGCAGAGAGGACAGGGCACTCAGTCCGCCCCAGCATTTT. The variable domain in full, with the rest retrieved from reference TRBV15 and TRBJ1-5, is DAMVIQNPRYQVTQFGKPVTLSCSQTLNHNVMYWYQQKSSQAPKLLFHYYDKDFNNEADTPDNFQSRRPNTSFCFLDIRSPGLGDTAMYLCATSREDRALSPPQHFGDGTRLSIL.

The chain is built from TRBV6-5 and TRBJ2-1, with TRBD1 as a possible D gene (6 bases). This CDR3 has 15 amino acids. Trimming pared 5 bases from V and 3 bases from J, leaving 14 bases between. Germline V gives CDR1 MNHEY, CDR2 SVGAGI. CDR3 protein: CASSTGQKVYNEQFF. As DNA, the CDR3 is TGTGCCAGCAGTACAGGACAGAAAGTCTACAATGAGCAGTTCTTC.

This clone is labeled medium-sized. The gene calls are TRBV28 and TRBJ2-5; a possible D gene is TRBD2 (5 bases). CDR1 is MDHEN, CDR2 SYDVKM, per germline. The CDR3 covers 15 residues. The V end was cut by 2 bases, the J end by 3 bases, with 13 bases between. This CDR3 reads CASSLISVLEETQYF. CDR3 DNA: TGTGCCAGCAGTTTAATTAGCGTCCTGGAAGAGACCCAGTACTTC.

The rearrangement joins TRBV7-9 to TRBJ2-7, with 12 bases fitting TRBD1. With V trimmed by 4 bases and J by 2 bases, 12 bases remained unmatched. Germline CDR1 is SEHNR and CDR2 is FQNEAQ (reference sequence). The CDR3 consists of 18 residues. CDR3 in amino acids: CASSSSIRDRGQTYEQYF. The CDR3 nucleotides read TGTGCCAGCAGCTCCTCAATTAGGGACAGGGGGCAAACCTACGAGCAGTACTTC.

V gene TRBV7-9 combines with J gene TRBJ2-7, with D maybe TRBD1 (5 bases). Germline V gives CDR1 SEHNR, CDR2 FQNEAQ (reference sequence). Deletions cut 4 bases from V and 5 bases from J, with 9 bases between. This CDR3 region has 12 residues. CDR3 in amino acids: CASSSWTNEQYF. CDR3 in DNA: TGTGCCAGCAGCTCTTGGACAAACGAGCAGTACTTC.

This clone was recorded once. Written as DNA, the CDR3 is TGTGCCAGCAGTTTCTTGTCGGGTGGGCGCCTCCCTGCCTACGAGCAGTACTTC. Protein product: CASSFLSGGRLPAYEQYF. The chain combines TRBV27 with TRBJ2-7; D unclear. The length of the CDR3 is 18 residues. Trimming left V 3 bases short and J 2 bases short, with 23 bases between. Germline-derived CDR1 and CDR2 are MNHEY and SMNVEV (reference sequence).

The J gene is TRBJ2-2, the V gene TRBV6-5, with 13 bases aligning to TRBD2. V dropped 6 bases and J dropped 6; count of bases not matched to a gene: 4. The CDR3 spans 15 residues. The germline gives CDR1 MNHEY, CDR2 SVGAGI. CDR3 in amino acids: CASRDGLAGAGELFF. CDR3 bases: TGTGCCAGCAGGGACGGACTAGCGGGAGCCGGGGAGCTGTTTTTT.

This clone was recorded only once. J is TRBJ1-1 and V is TRBV5-5; a weak D match, TRBD1 (5 bases). The V gene's germline CDR1 is SGHKS and CDR2 YYEKEE (reference sequence). V gave up 2 bases and J gave up 4 bases, with 15 bases separating them. The CDR3 runs to 15 residues. CDR3 sequence reads: CASSFPARVGTEAFF. The CDR3 bases are TGTGCCAGCAGCTTCCCGGCCAGGGTGGGCACTGAAGCTTTCTTT.

The rearrangement links TRBV7-9 to TRBJ2-7, with D unresolved. CDR1 and CDR2 from the germline V gene are SEHNR and FQNEAQ (reference sequence). The CDR3 sequence is 14 residues long. V shed 3 bases and J shed 0 bases, with 9 bases lying between them. Here the CDR3 reads CASSLRTGSYEQYF. CDR3 nucleotides: TGTGCCAGCAGCTTGAGGACGGGCTCCTACGAGCAGTACTTC.